This T cell receptor beta chain is drawn from a study of blood T cell repertoires in COVID-19. Overall study: Whether acute or convalescent, the COVID-19 samples came from the United States, Italy and Spain. T cells, B-cell-depleted T cells, or PBMCs provided the cDNA or gDNA that served as material.

Per the authors' pipeline: Researchers report that nucleated cell counts were estimated from reference gene primer amplification. The data were produced by immunoSEQ multiplex PCR, yet TCRdb's version contains in-frame clones alone and is incomplete. For V, J and clone size, that table is used; D and trimming come from the DNA. This table holds about 77,000 clones, roughly 80% found once. The sample was peripheral blood. This receptor was identified in a man in his 60s with acute or convalescent COVID-19.

The CDR3 DNA sequence: TGTGCCAGTAGCGAACAGGGACAGCTGAACACTGAAGCTTTCTTT. This translates into CASSEQGQLNTEAFF. The chain employs TRBV19 and TRBJ1-1; TRBD1 matches at 7 bases. The CDR3 has 15 amino acids. Germline loops: CDR1 LNHDA, CDR2 SQIVND (reference sequence). Trimming at V came to 6 bases and at J to 0 bases, leaving 7 bases not matched to a gene.